Included here is one TCR beta chain sequence, with context. The data originate from a study of blood T cell repertoires in COVID-19. Original analysis: Counts of nucleated cells, estimated from reference gene primer amplification, were obtained. The protocol was immunoSEQ multiplex PCR, while the TCRdb copy is restricted to in-frame clones and leaves out a portion. That table supplies the V and J calls and clone size; D and trimming were determined from the DNA. In the table there are some 140,000 clones, roughly 82% of which are singletons. J gave up 2 bases and V 5 bases, and 5 bases lay outside the gene matches. Germline values: CDR1 KGHSH, CDR2 LQKENI. This CDR3 contains 15 residues.

This receptor was obtained from a man older than 75 with acute or convalescent COVID-19. The specimen sequenced was peripheral blood. The chain is built from TRBV18 and TRBJ1-1; 10 bases are shared with TRBD1. The CDR3 reads CASSLTGGLNTEAFF. DNA of the CDR3: TGTGCCAGCTCATTGACAGGGGGCTTAAACACTGAAGCTTTCTTT.